A single sample is the source of the 20 T cell receptor beta chains below, sequenced in a study of T cells in Graves' hyperthyroidism and ophthalmopathy. It was RNA transcripts that yielded the amplified TCR beta CDR3 regions. The HTBI primer set was used in a first-round RT-PCR of the TCR CDR3. TCRdb re-called the multiplex PCR reads through MiXCR, storing one row per CDR3 protein. Among 500,000 to 650,000 distinct CDR3 sequences, approximately 20% were seen once, and the ten largest hold less than 55%. Specimen: blood. The receptors come from a man aged 35-49 years with Graves' ophthalmopathy.

The DNA for the CDR3 is TGTGCCAGCACTACGAGCTACGAGCAGTACTTC. Protein: CASTTSYEQYF. This sequence joins TRBV2 and TRBJ2-7; no reliable D call. CDR3 length equals 11 residues. CDR1 is SNHLY and CDR2 is FYNNEI in the germline V gene. Deletions cut 7 bases from V and 3 bases from J, with 7 bases between.

Written as DNA, the CDR3 is TGTGCCAGCTCAGGGGGTGTTTACGAGCAGTACTTC. It codes for CASSGGVYEQYF. The chain uses TRBV19 and TRBJ2-7; 7 bases are a match to TRBD1. The CDR3 length is 12 residues. Trimming at V came to 9 bases and at J to 4 bases, leaving 6 bases not matched to a gene. Germline lookup yields CDR1 LNHDA and CDR2 SQIVND (reference sequence).

This clonotype has a handful of counts. The genes are TRBV5-1 and TRBJ2-1, with unresolved D. V shed 0 bases and J shed 4 bases, with 14 bases lying between them. The CDR3 sequence is 16 residues long. Germline V gene lookup returns CDR1 SGHRS and CDR2 YFSETQ. The chain's CDR3 is CASSLASSPSYNEQFF. CDR3 sequence (DNA): TGCGCCAGCAGCTTGGCCTCTTCACCCTCTTACAATGAGCAGTTCTTC.

This clonotype has at least ten counts. The chain joins TRBV30 to TRBJ1-4; possible D gene TRBD1, 5 bases. CDR1 is GTSNPN, CDR2 SVGIG, per germline (reference sequence). This CDR3 is 13 amino acids long. The germline V and J ends were trimmed by 3 bases and 7 bases, with 12 bases remaining between them. CDR3 in amino acids: CAWRKGGVEKLFF. CDR3 nucleotides: TGTGCCTGGAGAAAGGGAGGGGTTGAAAAACTGTTTTTT.

This clonotype was seen more than once but under ten times. The V call is TRBV15, the J call TRBJ2-7; 8 positions agree with TRBD2. Germline V gene lookup returns CDR1 LNHNV and CDR2 YYDKDF (reference sequence). V lost 5 bases to trimming and J lost 2 bases; unmatched junction nucleotides: 8. The CDR3 totals 15 residues. The CDR3, as DNA: TGTGCCACCAGCGTTAGCGGGAAGTTAGCCTACGAGCAGTACTTC. Its translation: CATSVSGKLAYEQYF. The whole variable domain, filled in from reference TRBV15 and TRBJ2-7, reads DAMVIQNPRYQVTQFGKPVTLSCSQTLNHNVMYWYQQKSSQAPKLLFHYYDKDFNNEADTPDNFQSRRPNTSFCFLDIRSPGLGDTAMYLCATSVSGKLAYEQYFGPGTRLTVT.

This clonotype has only a few counts. CDR3 coding DNA: TGTGCCAGCAGCGTAGTCGGGGGGGCAGCTTTCTTT. Protein sequence: CASSVVGGAAFF. V and J are TRBV9 and TRBJ1-1, with D maybe TRBD1 (6 bases). The CDR3 spans 12 residues. Trimming removed 0 bases from V and 10 bases from J, with 10 bases in between. Germline loops: CDR1 SGDLS, CDR2 YYNGEE. Full variable domain (outside the CDR3, taken from reference TRBV9 and TRBJ1-1): DSGVTQTPKHLITATGQRVTLRCSPRSGDLSVYWYQQSLDQGLQFLIQYYNGEERAKGNILERFSAQQFPDLHSELNLSSLELGDSALYFCASSVVGGAAFFGQGTRLTVV.

This clonotype was detected many times. The chain has TRBV5-8 and TRBJ2-1, with 13 bases that match TRBD2. The germline V gene encodes CDR1 SGHTS and CDR2 YDEGEE. The CDR3 runs 20 residues. With 4 bases clipped from V and 1 base from J, the junction kept 14 bases outside the gene matches. The CDR3 loop reads CASSLLGLAGDPGSYNEQFF. CDR3 sequence (DNA): TGTGCCAGCAGCCTTCTTGGACTAGCGGGAGACCCCGGTTCCTACAATGAGCAGTTCTTC.

This clonotype came up many times. The CDR3 DNA reads TGTGCCAGCAGATTTAGGGCGGGAGGACTGGTGAATACGCAGTATTTT. This translates into CASRFRAGGLVNTQYF. V is TRBV28 and J is TRBJ2-3, with 8 bases identical to TRBD2. The CDR3 is 16 residues long. V gave up 6 bases and J gave up 7 bases; unmatched junction bases: 15. Per the germline V gene, CDR1 is MDHEN and CDR2 is SYDVKM.

This chain's CDR3 is CASSPDRAGGQFF. CDR3 DNA: TGTGCCAGCAGCCCGGACAGGGCAGGAGGGCAGTTCTTC. The chain recombines TRBV11-2 with TRBJ2-1; TRBD1 agrees at 8 bases. There are 13 residues in the CDR3. The V gene end was trimmed by 5 bases and the J gene end by 12 bases; junction bases not matched to a gene: 9. The germline V gene encodes CDR1 SGHAT and CDR2 FQNNGV.

This clonotype showed up just a few times. J is TRBJ2-1 and V is TRBV29-1, with 10 bases aligning to TRBD1. Germline V gene sequence: CDR1 SQVTM, CDR2 ANQGSEA. CDR3 length: 15 amino acids. Unmatched junction bases numbered 8, after V lost 5 bases and J lost 4 bases. CDR3: CSVRPGQGRYNEQFF. Written as DNA, the CDR3 is TGCAGCGTTCGACCGGGACAGGGGAGGTACAATGAGCAGTTCTTC.

This rearrangement joins TRBV7-9 to TRBJ2-3, with TRBD2 matching 7 bases. J gave up 6 bases and V 5 bases, and 17 bases lay outside the gene matches. CDR1 and CDR2 (germline): SEHNR, FQNEAQ (reference sequence). CDR3 length: 17 residues. The CDR3 DNA is TGTGCCAGCAGCCGCCTGTCGGGAGGAGAGCGGGGCGATACGCAGTATTTT. Translating it yields CASSRLSGGERGDTQYF.

This clonotype was counted a few times. The chain joins TRBV5-1 to TRBJ2-7, with unresolved D. Germline CDR1 is SGHRS and CDR2 is YFSETQ. Trimming took off 4 bases at V and 6 bases at J, with 17 bases between the two ends. The CDR3 sequence is 14 residues long. The DNA of the CDR3 is TGCGCCAGCAGCCCGCGTAGGGCTGGTTCCGAGCAGTACTTC. The encoded protein is CASSPRRAGSEQYF.

This clonotype has more than one count but fewer than ten. The rearrangement uses TRBV5-1 and TRBJ1-6; D gene unclear. Trimming left V 0 bases short and J 11 bases short, with 6 bases between. Germline V CDR1 and CDR2: SGHRS, YFSETQ. This CDR3 comprises 12 residues. CDR3 amino acids: CASSLDYTPLHF. CDR3 nucleotides: TGCGCCAGCAGCTTGGATTATACACCCCTCCACTTT.

In DNA, the CDR3 is TGTGCCATCGCCACCCGTGAGACCCAGTACTTC. This gives the protein CAIATRETQYF. This rearrangement joins TRBV10-3 to TRBJ2-5; D is undetermined. Deletions cut 8 bases from V and 5 bases from J, with 9 bases between. CDR1 is ENHRY, CDR2 SYGVKD, per germline. CDR3 length equals 11 residues.

The chain is built from TRBV2 and TRBJ1-2; D possibly corresponds to TRBD1 (6 bases). The CDR3 runs to 15 residues. The germline V and J ends were trimmed by 3 bases and 5 bases, with 16 bases remaining between them. Germline lookup yields CDR1 SNHLY and CDR2 FYNNEI. The CDR3 nucleotides read TGTGCCAGCAGTGATGTGGGGGCGAGTAGATATGGCTACACCTTC. It specifies CASSDVGASRYGYTF.

The V call is TRBV6-2 or TRBV6-3, the J call TRBJ2-1, with D unclear. Germline assignment: CDR1 MNHEY and CDR2 SVGEGT. The CDR3 runs 12 residues. V was pared by 4 bases and J by 9 bases, with 10 bases between. CDR3: CASSSHTGEQFF. In DNA, the CDR3 is TGTGCCAGCAGTTCCCATACCGGTGAGCAGTTCTTC.

This clonotype appeared many times. This chain links TRBV20-1 with TRBJ1-2, with D perhaps matching TRBD1 (5 bases). Germline CDR1 DFQATT, CDR2 SNEGSKA (reference sequence). Trimming shortened V by 2 bases and J by 7 bases, and 23 bases separated the two germline ends. This CDR3 contains 16 residues. CDR3 sequence reads: CSARTLGRQGSTGYTF. CDR3 DNA sequence: TGCAGTGCTAGAACCCTGGGGAGGCAGGGCTCAACTGGCTACACCTTC.

A few counts support this clonotype. This rearrangement joins TRBV18 to TRBJ1-3, with TRBD1 matching over 7 bases. J gave up 0 bases and V 0 bases, and 5 bases lay outside the gene matches. CDR1 and CDR2 from the germline V gene are KGHSH and LQKENI. The CDR3 length is 17 residues. The CDR3 protein is CASSPPRSGGSGNTIYF. CDR3 in DNA: TGTGCCAGCTCACCACCGCGGTCAGGGGGCTCTGGAAACACCATATATTTT.

This clonotype occurred many times. CDR3 nucleotides: TGTGCCAGCAGCCCTAACGGACTAGGTCGCAATGAGCAGTTCTTC. Protein: CASSPNGLGRNEQFF. This chain joins TRBV7-8 and TRBJ2-1, with 7 positions matching TRBD2. CDR1 is SGHVS, CDR2 FQNEAQ, per germline. The CDR3 has 15 residues. V lost 5 bases to trimming and J lost 6 bases; unmatched junction nucleotides: 10. Supplemented by reference TRBV7-8 and TRBJ2-1, the full variable domain reads GAGVSQSPRYKVAKRGQDVALRCDPISGHVSLFWYQQALGQGPEFLTYFQNEAQLDKSGLPSDRFFAERPEGSVSTLKIQRTQQEDSAVYLCASSPNGLGRNEQFFGPGTRLTVL.

This clonotype was found a few times. V usage is TRBV28 and J usage is TRBJ1-5; 11 bases agree with TRBD1. There are 17 residues in the CDR3. Per germline, CDR1 MDHEN and CDR2 SYDVKM. Trimming removed 8 bases from V and 4 bases from J; junction bases left unmatched: 13. Written as DNA, the CDR3 is TGTGCCAGCTACAAGGGGCGGGGACAGGGGGATAATCAGCCCCAGCATTTT. Its translation is CASYKGRGQGDNQPQHF.